Given below is one T cell receptor (beta chain) in context. TCRdb's table, derived via immunoSEQ multiplex PCR, lists solely in-frame clones and lacks some. The sample lists roughly 390,000 clones, roughly nine tenths occurring once. The sample originates from a study of Ad26.COV2.S vaccination and SARS-CoV-2 variants. The V end lost 8 bases, the J end lost 5 bases, and 9 bases lay between the germline ends. The CDR3 sequence is 11 residues long. Germline lookup yields CDR1 MNHEY and CDR2 SVGAGI. The treatment here: around 19 received Ad26.COV2.S at low or high dose, single or two shots; several received placebo; per-sample allocation not given. Specimens were obtained on day 63 following the first vaccine or placebo injection. Vaccination employed an Ad26 vector expressing the Wuhan-strain SARS-CoV-2 spike.

Sequenced here: peripheral blood, sampled in a trial of Ad26.COV2.S vaccine versus placebo. The chain has TRBV6-5 and TRBJ2-5; perhaps D is TRBD1 or TRBD2 (6 bases each). This sequence originates from a person aged 18-65 years who received the Ad26.COV2.S COVID-19 vaccine or a placebo. CDR3 amino acids: CASRGQETQYF. In nucleotides, the CDR3 is TGTGCCAGCCGGGGGCAGGAGACCCAGTACTTC.